This T cell receptor beta chain is from a study of glioma-infiltrating T cells after dendritic cell vaccination. Clones were sequenced by immunoSEQ multiplex PCR, and TCRdb holds only the in-frame ones, with some missing. The repertoire holds more than 95,000 clones, with about 90% as singletons. Documented time point: after dendritic cell vaccination, including at tumor progression/relapse. The material was blood, obtained after dendritic cell vaccination. This clonotype originated in a human donor with glioblastoma.

The CDR3 spells CASSQRTGWSNQPQHF. The CDR3 DNA reads TGTGCCAGCAGCCAGAGGACAGGGTGGAGCAATCAGCCCCAGCATTTT. The V and J genes are TRBV6-6 and TRBJ1-5, with 8 bases aligning to TRBD1. This CDR3 comprises 16 residues. In germline, CDR1 is MNHNY, CDR2 SVGAGI (reference sequence). J lost 1 base, V lost 6 bases, and 8 bases had no gene match.